The rows below give T cell receptor beta chains drawn from one sample of a study of cytomegalovirus exposure and HLA in healthy donors. This table comes from immunoSEQ multiplex PCR, and its TCRdb copy is limited to in-frame clones, with some not included. There are about 240,000 clones in the sample; approximately 86% occur only once, and around 1.2% lies in the top ten. The material sequenced was PBMCs. The source is a woman aged 25 to 39 in good health and CMV-seropositive. Both conserved end residues are part of each CDR3. A D gene is named only where the DNA matches it firmly. A clone size is listed for some rows: how often the clone was seen (once, few, many), or a class if it is expanded.

d_call	v_call	j_call	clone_size	cdr3_nt	cdr3_aa
TRBD1	TRBV7-9	TRBJ1-2	once	TGTGCCAGCAGCTTTAACAGGGGAGTTAGTATAGACTATGGCTACACCTTC	CASSFNRGVSIDYGYTF
NA	TRBV28	TRBJ1-4	few	TGTGCCAGCAGCCTTAAAGCTGAAAAACTGTTTTTT	CASSLKAEKLFF
TRBD1	TRBV19	TRBJ1-2	NA	TGTGCCAGTAGTAGGGACAGGGCTCACTATGGCTACACCTTC	CASSRDRAHYGYTF
TRBD1	TRBV7-9	TRBJ2-1	NA	TGTGCCAGCAGCCCACTGGGGGACAGGGGGACCAATGAGCAGTTCTTC	CASSPLGDRGTNEQFF
TRBD1	TRBV2	TRBJ1-2	NA	TGTGCCAGCAGTGGATTAGCTATGGGACAGGGAGGTGGCTACACCTTC	CASSGLAMGQGGGYTF
TRBD2	TRBV19	TRBJ2-1	NA	TGTGCCAGTAGGAGACAGAGCGGGAGCTCCTACAATGAGCAGTTCTTC	CASRRQSGSSYNEQFF
TRBD2	TRBV6-1	TRBJ2-1	NA	TGTGCCAGCAGTGAGCAGGGACTAGCGGGAGTACTTGAGCAGTTCTTC	CASSEQGLAGVLEQFF
NA	TRBV2	TRBJ2-7	NA	TGTGCCAGCAGTGAAGTATCATTCTGGGGGGTATACGAGCAGTACTTC	CASSEVSFWGVYEQYF
NA	TRBV5-4	TRBJ2-7	NA	TGTGCCAGCAGCTTGGGACAATCCTACGAGCAGTACTTC	CASSLGQSYEQYF
NA	TRBV1	TRBJ2-1	once	TGCACCAGCAGCCATGTTAGGGGGTGGCGGGAGGCCCACAATGAGCAGTTCTTC	CTSSHVRGWREAHNEQFF
TRBD1	TRBV4-1	TRBJ2-5	NA	TGCGCCAGCAGCCCCCCAGGGGGCAGGGGGCAAGAGACCCAGTACTTC	CASSPPGGRGQETQYF
TRBD2	TRBV5-4	TRBJ2-5	NA	TGTGCCAGCAGCTTCCCGAGGGAGGGAGAGACCCAGTACTTC	CASSFPREGETQYF
NA	TRBV7-3	TRBJ2-2	once	TGTGCCAGCAGCTTAGACTTCGCACTAGTGAACACCGGGGAGCTGTTTTTT	CASSLDFALVNTGELFF
TRBD1	TRBV2	TRBJ2-5	NA	TGTGCCGGGTCAGGGGGCCTAGAGACCCAGTACTTC	CAGSGGLETQYF
TRBD2	TRBV7-3	TRBJ2-1	once	TGTGCCAGCAGCTTAACTCGGGAGGCCTACAATGAGCAGTTCTTC	CASSLTREAYNEQFF
NA	TRBV5-1	TRBJ2-1	NA	TGCGCCAGCAGCTTAGTACAGGGAACCTACAATGAGCAGTTCTTC	CASSLVQGTYNEQFF
TRBD1	TRBV10-1	TRBJ2-2	NA	TGCGCCAGCAGTAATCGACAGGGGTGGGCCGGGGAGCTGTTTTTT	CASSNRQGWAGELFF
TRBD1	TRBV29-1	TRBJ2-7	NA	TGCAGCGCCCAGACAGGGTCCTTCTACGAGCAGTACTTC	CSAQTGSFYEQYF
TRBD1	TRBV5-1	TRBJ2-5	NA	TGCGCCAGCAGACAAGGGACAGGAGAGACCCAGTACTTC	CASRQGTGETQYF
TRBD1	TRBV7-6	TRBJ2-3	NA	TGTGCCAGCAGCTTAGTCCCGGACCCGGGACAGGGTGTTGATACGCAGTATTTT	CASSLVPDPGQGVDTQYF
NA	TRBV7-3	TRBJ2-7	NA	TGTGCCAGCAGCTTAAAAGGAGGGCCGGGAGAGCAGTACTTC	CASSLKGGPGEQYF
TRBD1	TRBV5-6	TRBJ1-2	NA	TGTGCCAGCAGCATGGGGACAGGGTCTTGGGGCTATGGAGGCTACACCTTC	CASSMGTGSWGYGGYTF
NA	TRBV7-3	TRBJ2-3	NA	TGTGCCAGCAGCTTAAACCCCAGGGTCGGTACGCAGTATTTT	CASSLNPRVGTQYF
NA	TRBV6-4	TRBJ2-1	NA	TGTGCCAGCAGTGACGTAGGGCGGAGGACCACCCACAATGAGCAGTTCTTC	CASSDVGRRTTHNEQFF
NA	TRBV6-5	TRBJ1-2	once	TGTGCCAGCAGTTACTCGAAACAGGAAAGATATGGCTACACCTTC	CASSYSKQERYGYTF
TRBD1	TRBV27	TRBJ2-7	NA	TGTGCCAGCAGCTTCGGGACAGGGGTTAACGAGCAGTACTTC	CASSFGTGVNEQYF
NA	TRBV9	TRBJ2-7	few	TGTGCCAGCAGCCCCTGGGGGGAAGGGGTCTACGAGCAGTACTTC	CASSPWGEGVYEQYF
TRBD2	TRBV5-1	TRBJ2-5	NA	TGCGCCAGCAGCTTGGTAGCGGGAGCTGAGACCCAGTACTTC	CASSLVAGAETQYF
TRBD2	TRBV5-1	TRBJ2-1	NA	TGCGCCAGCAGCCCAACAACTAGCGGGAGAACCAGTGAGCAGTTCTTC	CASSPTTSGRTSEQFF
TRBD2	TRBV27	TRBJ2-7	few	TGTGCCAGCAGTACGACTAGCGGAGGGCGGGAGCAGTACTTC	CASSTTSGGREQYF
TRBD1	TRBV27	TRBJ2-7	NA	TGTGCCAGCAGACAAAAGACAGGGCTCTACGAGCAGTACTTC	CASRQKTGLYEQYF
NA	TRBV27	TRBJ2-7	NA	TGTGCCAGCAGTCAAATCGGCGGGGGCATCTACTACGAGCAGTACTTC	CASSQIGGGIYYEQYF
NA	TRBV28	TRBJ2-7	NA	TGTGCCAGCACCCCTCACAGGGCCCACGAGCAGTACTTC	CASTPHRAHEQYF
NA	TRBV28	TRBJ1-5	NA	TGTGCCAGCAGGGGATTCACGGGGGGACGTCAGCCCCAGCATTTT	CASRGFTGGRQPQHF
TRBD1	TRBV5-1	TRBJ1-1	NA	TGCGCCAGCAGTTGGGGACAGGTAGGGGGAGCTTTCTTT	CASSWGQVGGAFF
TRBD2	TRBV9	TRBJ2-3	NA	TGTGCCAGCAGCGTGGAGCGGGGTCAAGATACGCAGTATTTT	CASSVERGQDTQYF
NA	TRBV11-2	TRBJ2-1	NA	TGTGCCAGCAGCTTACTAGTGGCGTCCTACAATGAGCAGTTCTTC	CASSLLVASYNEQFF
TRBD2	TRBV5-6	TRBJ2-7	few	TGTGCCAGCAGTCTTGGGGGGGTATACGAGCAGTACTTC	CASSLGGVYEQYF
NA	TRBV20-1	TRBJ1-2	NA	TGCAGTGCTAATGAGCAGCGGGGCACCTTC	CSANEQRGTF
TRBD2	TRBV30	TRBJ2-7	NA	TGTGCCTGGAGTACGAGCGGGAGGATCGAGCAGTACTTC	CAWSTSGRIEQYF
TRBD1	TRBV5-1	TRBJ1-1	NA	TGCGCCAGCAGCTTGGGACAGGGGAAGATGAACACTGAAGCTTTCTTT	CASSLGQGKMNTEAFF
NA	TRBV19	TRBJ2-7	NA	TGTGCCAGTAGGAAACAGGGATACGAGCAGTACTTC	CASRKQGYEQYF
NA	TRBV2	TRBJ1-2	NA	TGTGCCAGCAGTGAAGCGGGGACACAAATCTATGGCTACACCTTC	CASSEAGTQIYGYTF
TRBD1	TRBV7-2	TRBJ1-5	NA	TGTGCCAGCAGCCGGGACAGAAATAGCAATCAGCCCCAGCATTTT	CASSRDRNSNQPQHF
TRBD2	TRBV27	TRBJ2-2	NA	TGTGCCAGCAGTTTTCGGCGGGAGGACACCGGGGAGCTGTTTTTT	CASSFRREDTGELFF
NA	TRBV5-4	TRBJ2-2	NA	TGTGCCAGCGAGAGTCTTGCCGGGGAGCTGTTTTTT	CASESLAGELFF
TRBD1	TRBV27	TRBJ1-2	NA	TGTGCCAGCAGTTTCGGACAGGGTCATTACTATGGCTACACCTTC	CASSFGQGHYYGYTF
NA	TRBV7-3	TRBJ2-1	NA	TGTGCCAGCAGCTTATCCCCCGCGGGGGCCAATGAGCAGTTCTTC	CASSLSPAGANEQFF
TRBD1	TRBV28	TRBJ2-2	NA	TGTGCCAGCAGTTCCCCCGTAGACAGGGCAGGGGCCGGGGAGCTGTTTTTT	CASSSPVDRAGAGELFF
TRBD1	TRBV29-1	TRBJ1-1	NA	TGCAGCGTTGACCATGACAGGGGGACTGAAGCTTTCTTT	CSVDHDRGTEAFF
NA	TRBV7-8	TRBJ1-5	few	TGTGCCAGCAGCCTTATCCGGGACACTAATCAGCCCCAGCATTTT	CASSLIRDTNQPQHF
NA	TRBV7-6	TRBJ2-2	NA	TGTGCCAGCAGCTTTGGGCAGGCCACCGGGGAGCTGTTTTTT	CASSFGQATGELFF
TRBD2	TRBV10-2	TRBJ2-1	NA	TGCGCCAGCAGTGAAACTAGCGGTAGCTCCTACAATGAGCAGTTCTTC	CASSETSGSSYNEQFF